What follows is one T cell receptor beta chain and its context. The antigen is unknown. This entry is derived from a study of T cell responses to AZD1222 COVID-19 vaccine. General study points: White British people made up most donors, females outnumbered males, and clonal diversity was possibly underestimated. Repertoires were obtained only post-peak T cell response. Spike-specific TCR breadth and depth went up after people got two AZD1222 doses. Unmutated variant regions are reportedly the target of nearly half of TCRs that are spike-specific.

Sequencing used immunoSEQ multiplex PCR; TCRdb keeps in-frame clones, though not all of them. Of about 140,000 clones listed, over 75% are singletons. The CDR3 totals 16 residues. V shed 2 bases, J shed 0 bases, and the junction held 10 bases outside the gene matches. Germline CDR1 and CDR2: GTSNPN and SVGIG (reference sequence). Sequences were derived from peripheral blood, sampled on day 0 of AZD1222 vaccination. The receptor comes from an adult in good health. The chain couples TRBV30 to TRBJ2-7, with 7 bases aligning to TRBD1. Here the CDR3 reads CAWSKGAGTASYEQYF. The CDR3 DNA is TGTGCCTGGAGTAAGGGGGCCGGGACGGCCTCCTACGAGCAGTACTTC.